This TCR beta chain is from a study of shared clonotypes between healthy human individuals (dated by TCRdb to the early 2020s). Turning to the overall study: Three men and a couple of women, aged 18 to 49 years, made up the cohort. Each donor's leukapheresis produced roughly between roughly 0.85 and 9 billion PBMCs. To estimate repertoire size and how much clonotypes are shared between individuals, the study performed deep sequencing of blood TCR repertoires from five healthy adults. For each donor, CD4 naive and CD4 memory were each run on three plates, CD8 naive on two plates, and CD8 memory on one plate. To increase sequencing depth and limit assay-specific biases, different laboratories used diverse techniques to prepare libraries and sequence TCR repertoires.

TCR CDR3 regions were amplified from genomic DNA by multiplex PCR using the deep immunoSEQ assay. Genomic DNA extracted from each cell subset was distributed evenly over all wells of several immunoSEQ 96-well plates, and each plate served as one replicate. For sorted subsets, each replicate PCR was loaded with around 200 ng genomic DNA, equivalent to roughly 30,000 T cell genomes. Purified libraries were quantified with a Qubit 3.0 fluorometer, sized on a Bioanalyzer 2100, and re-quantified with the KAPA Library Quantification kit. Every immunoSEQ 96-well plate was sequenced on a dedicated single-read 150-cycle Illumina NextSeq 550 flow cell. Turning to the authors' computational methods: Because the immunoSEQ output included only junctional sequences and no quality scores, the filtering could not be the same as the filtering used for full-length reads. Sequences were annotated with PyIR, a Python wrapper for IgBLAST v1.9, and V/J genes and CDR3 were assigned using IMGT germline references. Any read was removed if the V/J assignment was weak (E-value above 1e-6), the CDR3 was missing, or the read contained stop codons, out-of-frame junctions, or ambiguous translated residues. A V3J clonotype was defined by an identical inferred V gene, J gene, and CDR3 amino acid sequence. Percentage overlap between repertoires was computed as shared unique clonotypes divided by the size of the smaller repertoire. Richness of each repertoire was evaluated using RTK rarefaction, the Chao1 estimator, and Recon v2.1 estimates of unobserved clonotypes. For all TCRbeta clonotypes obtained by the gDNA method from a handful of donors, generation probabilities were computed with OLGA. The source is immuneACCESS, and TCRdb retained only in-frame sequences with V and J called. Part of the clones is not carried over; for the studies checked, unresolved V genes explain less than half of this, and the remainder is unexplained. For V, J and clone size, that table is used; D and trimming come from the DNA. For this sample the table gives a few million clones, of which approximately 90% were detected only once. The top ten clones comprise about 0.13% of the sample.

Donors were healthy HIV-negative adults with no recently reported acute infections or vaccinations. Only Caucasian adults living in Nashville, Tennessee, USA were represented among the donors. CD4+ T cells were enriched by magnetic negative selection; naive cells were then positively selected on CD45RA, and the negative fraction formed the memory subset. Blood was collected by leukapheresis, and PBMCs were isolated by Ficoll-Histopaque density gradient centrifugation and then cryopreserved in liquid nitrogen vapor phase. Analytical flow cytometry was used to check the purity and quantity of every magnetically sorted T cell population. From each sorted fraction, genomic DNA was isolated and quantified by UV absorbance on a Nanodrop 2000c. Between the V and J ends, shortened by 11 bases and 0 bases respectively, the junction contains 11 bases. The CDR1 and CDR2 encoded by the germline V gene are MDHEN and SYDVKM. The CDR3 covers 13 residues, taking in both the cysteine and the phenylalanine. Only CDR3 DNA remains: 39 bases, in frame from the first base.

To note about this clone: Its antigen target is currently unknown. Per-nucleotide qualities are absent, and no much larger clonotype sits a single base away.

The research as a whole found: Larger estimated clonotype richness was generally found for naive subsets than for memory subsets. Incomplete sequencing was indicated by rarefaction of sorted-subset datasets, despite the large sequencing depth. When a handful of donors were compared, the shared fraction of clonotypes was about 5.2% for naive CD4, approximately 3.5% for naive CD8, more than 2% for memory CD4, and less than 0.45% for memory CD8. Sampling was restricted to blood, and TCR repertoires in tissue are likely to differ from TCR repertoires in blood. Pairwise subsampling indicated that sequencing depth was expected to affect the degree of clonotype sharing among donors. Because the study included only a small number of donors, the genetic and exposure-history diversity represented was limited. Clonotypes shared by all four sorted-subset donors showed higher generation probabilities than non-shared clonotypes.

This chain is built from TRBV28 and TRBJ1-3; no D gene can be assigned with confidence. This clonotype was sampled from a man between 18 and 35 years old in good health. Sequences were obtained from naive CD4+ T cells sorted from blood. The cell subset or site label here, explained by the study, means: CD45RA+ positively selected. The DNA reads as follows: TGTGCCGGACGACGGGACTCTGGAAACACCATATATTTT. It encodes CAGRRDSGNTIYF.